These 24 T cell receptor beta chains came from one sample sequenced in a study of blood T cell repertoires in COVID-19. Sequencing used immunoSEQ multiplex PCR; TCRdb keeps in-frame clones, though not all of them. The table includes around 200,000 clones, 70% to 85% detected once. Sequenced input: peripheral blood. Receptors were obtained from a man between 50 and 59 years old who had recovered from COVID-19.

The chain's CDR3 is CASSGLGGGPYNEQFF. DNA of the CDR3: TGTGCCAGCAGCGGGTTGGGGGGTGGGCCCTACAATGAGCAGTTCTTC. V and J are TRBV14 and TRBJ2-1, with D tentatively TRBD2 (6 bases). Germline CDR1 reads SGHDN; CDR2 reads FVKESK. Deletions cut 5 bases from V and 2 bases from J, with 16 bases between. The CDR3 has 16 residues. Using reference TRBV14 and TRBJ2-1 for the parts outside the CDR3, the full variable domain is EAGVTQFPSHSVIEKGQTVTLRCDPISGHDNLYWYRRVMGKEIKFLLHFVKESKQDESGMPNNRFLAERTGGTYSTLKVQPAELEDSGVYFCASSGLGGGPYNEQFFGPGTRLTVL.

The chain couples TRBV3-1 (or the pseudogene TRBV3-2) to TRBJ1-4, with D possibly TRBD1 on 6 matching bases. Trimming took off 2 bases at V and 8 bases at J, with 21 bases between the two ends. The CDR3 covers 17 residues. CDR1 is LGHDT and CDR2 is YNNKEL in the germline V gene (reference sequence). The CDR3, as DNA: TGTGCCAGCAGCCAAACGAGGGCCGCAGGGGTAGGCGAAAAACTGTTTTTT. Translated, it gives CASSQTRAAGVGEKLFF.

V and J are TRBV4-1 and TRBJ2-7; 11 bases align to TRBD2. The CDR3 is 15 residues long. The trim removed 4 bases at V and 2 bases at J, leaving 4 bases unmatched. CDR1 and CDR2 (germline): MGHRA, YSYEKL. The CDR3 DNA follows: TGCGCCAGCAGCCTTACTAGCGGGAGTACCTACGAGCAGTACTTC. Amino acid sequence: CASSLTSGSTYEQYF.

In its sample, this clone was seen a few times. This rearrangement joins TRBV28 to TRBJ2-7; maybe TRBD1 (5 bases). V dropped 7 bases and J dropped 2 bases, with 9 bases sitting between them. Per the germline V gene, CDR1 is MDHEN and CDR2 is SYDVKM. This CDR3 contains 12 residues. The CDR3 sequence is CASKAGTYEQYF. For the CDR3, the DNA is TGTGCCAGCAAAGCAGGGACCTACGAGCAGTACTTC. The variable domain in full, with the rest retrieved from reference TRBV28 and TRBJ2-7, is DVKVTQSSRYLVKRTGEKVFLECVQDMDHENMFWYRQDPGLGLRLIYFSYDVKMKEKGDIPEGYSVSREKKERFSLILESASTNQTSMYLCASKAGTYEQYFGPGTRLTVT.

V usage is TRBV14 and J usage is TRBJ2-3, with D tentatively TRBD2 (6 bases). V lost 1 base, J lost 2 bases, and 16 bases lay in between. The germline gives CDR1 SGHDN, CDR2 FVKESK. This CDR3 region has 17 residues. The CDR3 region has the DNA TGTGCCAGCAGCCAAGGTTTAAGAGGCGGGATCACAGATACGCAGTATTTT. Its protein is CASSQGLRGGITDTQYF.

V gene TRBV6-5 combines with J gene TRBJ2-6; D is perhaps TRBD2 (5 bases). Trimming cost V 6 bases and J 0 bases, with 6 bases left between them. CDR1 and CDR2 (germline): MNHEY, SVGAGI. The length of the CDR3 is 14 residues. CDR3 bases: TGTGCCAGCAGGGGGAGCTCTGGGGCCAACGTCCTGACTTTC. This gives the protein CASRGSSGANVLTF.

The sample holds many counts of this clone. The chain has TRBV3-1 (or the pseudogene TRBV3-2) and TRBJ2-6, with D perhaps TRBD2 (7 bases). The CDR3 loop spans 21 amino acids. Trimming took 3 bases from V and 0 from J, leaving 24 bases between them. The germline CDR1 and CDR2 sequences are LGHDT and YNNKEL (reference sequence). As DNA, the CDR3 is TGTGCCAGCAGCCAGCGCGGGGGCTCAGGCCTGTTGGGCTCTGGGGCCAACGTCCTGACTTTC. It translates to CASSQRGGSGLLGSGANVLTF.

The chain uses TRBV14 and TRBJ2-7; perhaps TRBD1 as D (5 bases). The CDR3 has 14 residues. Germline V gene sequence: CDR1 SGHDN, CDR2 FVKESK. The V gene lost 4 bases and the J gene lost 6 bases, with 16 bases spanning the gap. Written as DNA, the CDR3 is TGTGCCAGCAGCCCCCAAGGGGAATCGGCCGAGCAGTACTTC. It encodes CASSPQGESAEQYF.

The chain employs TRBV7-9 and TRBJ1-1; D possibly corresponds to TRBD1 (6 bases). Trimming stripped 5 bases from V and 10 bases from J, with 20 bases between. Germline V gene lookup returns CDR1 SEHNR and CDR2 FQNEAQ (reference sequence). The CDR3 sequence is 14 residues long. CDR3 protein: CASSHTRTVNVAFF. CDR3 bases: TGTGCCAGCAGCCATACTCGGACAGTAAACGTAGCTTTCTTT.

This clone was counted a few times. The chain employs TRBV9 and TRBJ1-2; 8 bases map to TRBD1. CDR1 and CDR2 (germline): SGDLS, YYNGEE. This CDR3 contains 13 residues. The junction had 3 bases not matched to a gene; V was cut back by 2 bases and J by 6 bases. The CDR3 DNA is TGTGCCAGCAGCGTCGGGACAGGTGATGGCTACACCTTC. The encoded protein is CASSVGTGDGYTF.

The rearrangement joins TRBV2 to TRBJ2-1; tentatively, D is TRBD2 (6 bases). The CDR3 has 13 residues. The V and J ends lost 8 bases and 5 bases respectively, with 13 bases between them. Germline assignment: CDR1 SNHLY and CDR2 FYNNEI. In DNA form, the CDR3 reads TGTGCCAGCTCTGCTAGCGAGGACAATGAGCAGTTCTTC. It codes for CASSASEDNEQFF.

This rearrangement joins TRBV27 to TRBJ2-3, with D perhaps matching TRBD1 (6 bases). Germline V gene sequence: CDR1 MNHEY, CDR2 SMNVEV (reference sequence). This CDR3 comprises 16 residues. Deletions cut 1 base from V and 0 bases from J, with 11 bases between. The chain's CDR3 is CASSLYVGGSTDTQYF. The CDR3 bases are TGTGCCAGCAGTTTATATGTAGGGGGAAGCACAGATACGCAGTATTTT.

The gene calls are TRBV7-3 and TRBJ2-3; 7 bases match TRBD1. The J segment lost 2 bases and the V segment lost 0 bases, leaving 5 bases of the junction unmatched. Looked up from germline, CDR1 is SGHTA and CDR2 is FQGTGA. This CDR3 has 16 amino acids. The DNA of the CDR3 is TGTGCCAGCAGCTTAACAGGGGGCTCCCCCACAGATACGCAGTATTTT. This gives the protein CASSLTGGSPTDTQYF.

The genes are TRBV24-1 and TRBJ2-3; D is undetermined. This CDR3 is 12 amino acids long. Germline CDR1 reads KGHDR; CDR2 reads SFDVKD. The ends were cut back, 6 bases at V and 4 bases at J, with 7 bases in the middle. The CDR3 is CATSFDSDTQYF. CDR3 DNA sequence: TGTGCCACCAGTTTCGACTCAGATACGCAGTATTTT.

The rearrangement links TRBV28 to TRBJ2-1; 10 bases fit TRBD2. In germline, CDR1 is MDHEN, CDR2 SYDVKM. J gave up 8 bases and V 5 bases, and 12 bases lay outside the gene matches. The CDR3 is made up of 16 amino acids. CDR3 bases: TGTGCCAGCAGTCCGCCTCTAGCGGGAGTGGGGGATGAGCAGTTCTTC. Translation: CASSPPLAGVGDEQFF.

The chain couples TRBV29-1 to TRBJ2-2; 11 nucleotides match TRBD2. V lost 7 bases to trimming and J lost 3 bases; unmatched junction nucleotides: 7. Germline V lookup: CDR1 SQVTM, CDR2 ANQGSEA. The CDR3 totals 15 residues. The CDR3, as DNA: TGCAGCGCCTCCGGGACTAGCGGATACACCGGGGAGCTGTTTTTT. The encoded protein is CSASGTSGYTGELFF.

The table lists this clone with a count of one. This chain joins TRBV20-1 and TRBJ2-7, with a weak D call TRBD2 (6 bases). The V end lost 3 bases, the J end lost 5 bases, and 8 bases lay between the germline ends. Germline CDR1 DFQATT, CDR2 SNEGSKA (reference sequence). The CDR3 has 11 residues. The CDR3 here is CSASPGDEQYF. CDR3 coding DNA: TGCAGTGCTAGTCCGGGGGACGAGCAGTACTTC.

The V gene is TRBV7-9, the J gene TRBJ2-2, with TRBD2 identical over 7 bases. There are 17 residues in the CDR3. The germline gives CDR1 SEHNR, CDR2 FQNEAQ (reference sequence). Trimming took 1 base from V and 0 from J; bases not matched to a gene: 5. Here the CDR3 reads CASSLGAGTTNTGELFF. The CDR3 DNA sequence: TGTGCCAGCAGCTTAGGGGCCGGGACTACGAACACCGGGGAGCTGTTTTTT.

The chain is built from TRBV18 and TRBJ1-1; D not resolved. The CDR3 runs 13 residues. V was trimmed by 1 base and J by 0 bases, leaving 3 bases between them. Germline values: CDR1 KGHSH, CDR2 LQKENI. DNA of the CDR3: TGTGCCAGCTCACCACGTATGAACACTGAAGCTTTCTTT. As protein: CASSPRMNTEAFF.

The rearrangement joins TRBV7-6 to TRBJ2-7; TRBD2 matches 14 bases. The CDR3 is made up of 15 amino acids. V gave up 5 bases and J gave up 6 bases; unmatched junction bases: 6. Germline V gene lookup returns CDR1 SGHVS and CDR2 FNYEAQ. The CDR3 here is CASSMGLAGVSEQYF. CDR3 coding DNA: TGTGCCAGCAGCATGGGACTAGCGGGAGTTTCCGAGCAGTACTTC. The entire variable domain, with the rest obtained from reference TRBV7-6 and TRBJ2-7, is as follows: GAGVSQSPRYKVTKRGQDVALRCDPISGHVSLYWYRQALGQGPEFLTYFNYEAQQDKSGLPNDRFSAERPEGSISTLTIQRTEQRDSAMYRCASSMGLAGVSEQYFGPGTRLTVT.

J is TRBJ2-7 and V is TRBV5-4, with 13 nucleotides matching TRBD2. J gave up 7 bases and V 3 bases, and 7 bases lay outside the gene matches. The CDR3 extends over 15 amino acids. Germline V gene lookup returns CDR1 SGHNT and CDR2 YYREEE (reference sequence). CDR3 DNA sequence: TGTGCCAGCAGCTCGAGACTAGCGGGAGGAGAGGAGCAGTACTTC. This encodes CASSSRLAGGEEQYF.

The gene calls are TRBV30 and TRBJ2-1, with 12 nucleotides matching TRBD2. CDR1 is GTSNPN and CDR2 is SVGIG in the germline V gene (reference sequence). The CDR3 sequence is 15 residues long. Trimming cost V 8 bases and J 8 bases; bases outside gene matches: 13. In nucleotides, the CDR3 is TGTGCCATGGAGAAGACGGGACTAGCGGGCGATGAGCAGTTCTTC. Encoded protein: CAMEKTGLAGDEQFF.

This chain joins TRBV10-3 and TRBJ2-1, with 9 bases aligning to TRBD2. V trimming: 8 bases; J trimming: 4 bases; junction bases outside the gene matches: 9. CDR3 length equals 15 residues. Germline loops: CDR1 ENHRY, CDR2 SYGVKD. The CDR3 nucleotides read TGTGCCATCCGCCCCTCTAGCGGGACTTACAATGAGCAGTTCTTC. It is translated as CAIRPSSGTYNEQFF.

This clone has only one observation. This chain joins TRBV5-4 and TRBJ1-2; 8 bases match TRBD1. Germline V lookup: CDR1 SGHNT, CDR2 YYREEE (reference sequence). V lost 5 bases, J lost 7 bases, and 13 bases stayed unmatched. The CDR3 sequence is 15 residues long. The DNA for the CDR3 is TGTGCCAGCAGTTTAGATTCAGGGGGCTCGGGTGGCTACACCTTC. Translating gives CASSLDSGGSGGYTF.